This T cell receptor beta chain was sequenced during a study of identical twins. The CDR3 is made up of 17 amino acids. Trimming removed 3 bases from V and 2 bases from J; junction bases left unmatched: 5. Germline values: CDR1 LGHDT, CDR2 YNNKEL (reference sequence). With respect to this clonotype: Its cognate antigen is unknown.

Overall study results and limits: Out-of-frame alpha sequences shared between twins exhibited an excess of low generation probability. Analyses of zero insertions could be partly confounded by invariant MAIT and iNKT cells.

Everyone who donated was a healthy Caucasian. Using its own MiXCR run on the 5' RACE reads, TCRdb lists one record per CDR3 protein. The table has more than 350,000 distinct CDR3 sequences, approximately 10% seen once. Source material: naive T cells sorted from blood. The chain links TRBV3-1 to TRBJ2-2; 11 bases align to TRBD2. This receptor was taken from a woman between 45 and 65 years old in good health. This CDR3 is CASSQLTSGTNTGELFF. CDR3 DNA sequence: TGTGCCAGCAGCCAGCTGACTAGCGGGACAAACACCGGGGAGCTGTTTTTT.